Here is one T cell receptor (beta chain) with its context. Its target is unknown. This sample stems from a study of T cell responses to AZD1222 COVID-19 vaccine. Study-level points and caveats: Once two AZD1222 doses were given, Spike-specific TCR breadth and depth went up. The number of AZD1222 recipients seropositive at baseline was only five or six. At 160-218 and 743-854, vaccine-associated CD4 TCRs were dominant, and they spanned spike.

Method: immunoSEQ multiplex PCR; TCRdb's copy keeps in-frame clones and lacks some. The table lists roughly 85,000 clones, over 75% of them singletons. Germline CDR1 is MNHEY and CDR2 is SMNVEV (reference sequence). Trimming at V came to 0 bases and at J to 1 base, leaving 3 bases not matched to a gene. This CDR3 is 16 amino acids long. This TCR was sampled from an adult in good health. The sample here was peripheral blood, taken on day 0 of MenACWY control vaccination. The chain employs TRBV27 and TRBJ1-2; 9 bases match TRBD1. CDR3 region: CASSLSGQGSNYGYTF. For the CDR3, the DNA is TGTGCCAGCAGTTTATCGGGACAGGGCAGTAACTATGGCTACACCTTC.